This TCR beta chain was captured in a study of blood T cell repertoires in COVID-19. Whole-study context: Spain, Italy and the United States supplied samples that represented acute and convalescent COVID-19.

This clone appeared a few times. Authors' methods: Cell counts per sample came from amplifying reference gene primers. Repertoires were generated with immunoSEQ multiplex PCR, while TCRdb's copy carries only in-frame clones and drops some. V and J calls and clone size are those listed in that table; D and trimming were worked out from the DNA. The sample has about 82,000 clones; approximately 78% are singletons. While infection was still active, Seattle patients were enrolled and then followed longitudinally. The CDR3 is 13 amino acids. Germline CDR1 and CDR2: MNHEY and SVGAGI. Unmatched junction bases numbered 5, after V lost 5 bases and J lost 4 bases.

The J gene is TRBJ2-7, the V gene TRBV6-5; 7 nucleotides line up with TRBD1. The receptor's source is a man in his fifties or sixties with COVID-19, enrolled during active disease. Sequenced sample: peripheral blood. CDR3 DNA sequence: TGTGCCAGCAGTCAACCGGACAGGTACGAGCAGTACTTC. Amino acids: CASSQPDRYEQYF.